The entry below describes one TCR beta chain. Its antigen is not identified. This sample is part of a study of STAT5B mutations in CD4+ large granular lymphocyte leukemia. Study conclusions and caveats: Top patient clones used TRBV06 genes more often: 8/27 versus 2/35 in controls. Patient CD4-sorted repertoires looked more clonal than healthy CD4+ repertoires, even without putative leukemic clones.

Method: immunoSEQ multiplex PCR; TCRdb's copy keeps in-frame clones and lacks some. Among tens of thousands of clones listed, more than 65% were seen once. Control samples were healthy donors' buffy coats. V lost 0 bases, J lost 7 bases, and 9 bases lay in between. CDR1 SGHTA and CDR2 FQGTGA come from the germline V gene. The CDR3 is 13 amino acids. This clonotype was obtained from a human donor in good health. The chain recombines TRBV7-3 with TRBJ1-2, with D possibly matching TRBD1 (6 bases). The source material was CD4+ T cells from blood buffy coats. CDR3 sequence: CASSLTPGAGYTF. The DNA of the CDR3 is TGTGCCAGCAGCTTAACGCCAGGGGCTGGCTACACCTTC.